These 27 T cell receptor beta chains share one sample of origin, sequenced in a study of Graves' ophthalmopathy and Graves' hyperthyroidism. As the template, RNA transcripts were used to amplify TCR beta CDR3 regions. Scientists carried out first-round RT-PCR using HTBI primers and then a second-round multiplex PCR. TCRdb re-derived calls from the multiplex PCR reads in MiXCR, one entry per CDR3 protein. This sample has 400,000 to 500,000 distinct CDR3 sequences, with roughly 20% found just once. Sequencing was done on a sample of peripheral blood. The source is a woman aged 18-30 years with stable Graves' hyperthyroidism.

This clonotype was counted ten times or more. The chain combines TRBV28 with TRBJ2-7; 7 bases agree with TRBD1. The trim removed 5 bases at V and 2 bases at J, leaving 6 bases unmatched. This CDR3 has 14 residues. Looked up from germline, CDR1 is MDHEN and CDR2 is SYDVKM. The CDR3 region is CASSLLGQPYEQYF. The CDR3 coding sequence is TGTGCCAGCAGTCTACTGGGACAGCCCTACGAGCAGTACTTC.

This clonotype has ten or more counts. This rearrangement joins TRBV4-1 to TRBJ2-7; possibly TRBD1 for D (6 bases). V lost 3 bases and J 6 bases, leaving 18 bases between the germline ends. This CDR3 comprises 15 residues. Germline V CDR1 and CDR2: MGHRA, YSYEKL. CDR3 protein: CASSQTVLRDTEQYF. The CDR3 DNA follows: TGCGCCAGCAGCCAGACCGTGCTACGGGACACCGAGCAGTACTTC.

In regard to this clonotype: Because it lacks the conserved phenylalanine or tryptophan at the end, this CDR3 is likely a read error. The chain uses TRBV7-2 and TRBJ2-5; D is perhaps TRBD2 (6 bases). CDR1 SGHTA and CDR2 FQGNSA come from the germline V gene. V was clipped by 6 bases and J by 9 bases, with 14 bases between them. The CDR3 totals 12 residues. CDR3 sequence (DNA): TGTGCCAGCAGACGGGAGTTGGAGGCCCAGTACTAC. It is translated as CASRRELEAQYY.

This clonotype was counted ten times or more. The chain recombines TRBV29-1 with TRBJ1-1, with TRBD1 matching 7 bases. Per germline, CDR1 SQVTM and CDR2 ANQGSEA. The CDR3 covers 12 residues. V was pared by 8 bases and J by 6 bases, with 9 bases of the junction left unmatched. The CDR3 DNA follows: TGCAGCACGGGACAGATTAACGCTGAAGCTTTCTTT. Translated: CSTGQINAEAFF.

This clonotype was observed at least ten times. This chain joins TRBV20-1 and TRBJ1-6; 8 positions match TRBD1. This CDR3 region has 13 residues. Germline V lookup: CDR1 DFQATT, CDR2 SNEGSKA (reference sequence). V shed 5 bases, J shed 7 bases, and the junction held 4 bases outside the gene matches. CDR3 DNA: TGCAGTGCTTCAGGGGGCATCAATTCACCCCTCCACTTT. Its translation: CSASGGINSPLHF.

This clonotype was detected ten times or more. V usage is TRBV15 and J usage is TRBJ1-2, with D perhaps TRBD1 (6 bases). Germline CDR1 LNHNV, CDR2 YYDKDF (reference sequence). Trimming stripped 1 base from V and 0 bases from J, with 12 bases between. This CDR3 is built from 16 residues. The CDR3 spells CATSRARQVSNYGYTF. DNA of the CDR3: TGTGCCACCAGCAGAGCCAGACAGGTTTCTAACTATGGCTACACCTTC.

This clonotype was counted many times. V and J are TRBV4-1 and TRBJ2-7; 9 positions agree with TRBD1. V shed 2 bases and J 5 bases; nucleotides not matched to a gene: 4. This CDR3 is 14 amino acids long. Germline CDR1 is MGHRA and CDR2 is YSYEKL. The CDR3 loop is CASSQRDRVDEQYF. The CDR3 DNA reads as TGCGCCAGCAGCCAACGGGACAGGGTTGACGAGCAGTACTTC.

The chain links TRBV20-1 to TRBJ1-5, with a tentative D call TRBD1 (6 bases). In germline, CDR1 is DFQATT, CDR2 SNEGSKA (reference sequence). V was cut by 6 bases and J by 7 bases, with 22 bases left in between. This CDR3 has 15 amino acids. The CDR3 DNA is TGCAGTGCGCACGAAGGGGGGGCCTGGTCCCAGCCCCAGCATTTT. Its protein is CSAHEGGAWSQPQHF.

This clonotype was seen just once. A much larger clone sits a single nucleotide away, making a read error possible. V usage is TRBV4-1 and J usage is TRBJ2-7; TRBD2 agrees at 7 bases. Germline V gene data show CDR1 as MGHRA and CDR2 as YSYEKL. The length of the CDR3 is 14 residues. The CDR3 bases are TGCTCCAGCAGCCAAGGACTAGGTCCCGGCGAGCAGTACTTC. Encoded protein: CSSSQGLGPGEQYF.

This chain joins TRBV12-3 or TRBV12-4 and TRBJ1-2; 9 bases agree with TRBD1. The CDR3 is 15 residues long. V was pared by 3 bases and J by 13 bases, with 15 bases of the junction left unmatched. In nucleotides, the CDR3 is TGTGCCAGCAGTTTTTCGATGGGACAGGGAGTAGCTATCACCTTC. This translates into CASSFSMGQGVAITF.

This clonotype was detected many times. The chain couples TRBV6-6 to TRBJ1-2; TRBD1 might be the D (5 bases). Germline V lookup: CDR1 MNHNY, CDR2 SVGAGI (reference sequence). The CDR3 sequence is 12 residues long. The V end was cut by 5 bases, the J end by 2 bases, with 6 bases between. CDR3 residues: CASSRQNYGYTF. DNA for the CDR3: TGTGCCAGCAGTCGACAGAACTATGGCTACACCTTC.

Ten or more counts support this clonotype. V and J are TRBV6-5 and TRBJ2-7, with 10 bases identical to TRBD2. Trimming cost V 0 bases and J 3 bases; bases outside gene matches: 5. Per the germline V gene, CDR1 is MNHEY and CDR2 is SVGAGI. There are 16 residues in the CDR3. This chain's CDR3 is CASSYSSGGVDYEQYF. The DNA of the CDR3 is TGTGCCAGCAGTTACTCGAGCGGGGGGGTGGACTACGAGCAGTACTTC.

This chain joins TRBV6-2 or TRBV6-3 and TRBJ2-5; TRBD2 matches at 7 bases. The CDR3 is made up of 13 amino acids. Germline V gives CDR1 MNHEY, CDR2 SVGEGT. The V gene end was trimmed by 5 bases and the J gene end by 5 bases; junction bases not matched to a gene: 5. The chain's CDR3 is CASSGLVWETQYF. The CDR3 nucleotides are TGTGCCAGCAGTGGACTAGTCTGGGAGACCCAGTACTTC.

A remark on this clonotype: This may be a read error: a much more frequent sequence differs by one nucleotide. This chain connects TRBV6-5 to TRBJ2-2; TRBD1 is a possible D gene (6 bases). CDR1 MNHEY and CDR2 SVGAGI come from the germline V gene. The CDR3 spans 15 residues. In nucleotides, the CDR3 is TGTGCCAGCAGATCTCGGGGCAGGGACACCGGGGAGCTGTGTTTT. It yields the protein CASRSRGRDTGELCF.

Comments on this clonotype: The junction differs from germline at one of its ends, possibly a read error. This CDR3 reads CASSYSTSGIFSYDQYF. CDR3 sequence (DNA): TGTGCCAGCAGTTACTCGACTAGCGGGATCTTCTCGTACGATCAGTACTTC. This sequence joins TRBV6-2 or TRBV6-3 and TRBJ2-7; 11 bases match TRBD2. The CDR3 is made up of 17 amino acids. The germline CDR1 and CDR2 sequences are MNHEY and SVGEGT.

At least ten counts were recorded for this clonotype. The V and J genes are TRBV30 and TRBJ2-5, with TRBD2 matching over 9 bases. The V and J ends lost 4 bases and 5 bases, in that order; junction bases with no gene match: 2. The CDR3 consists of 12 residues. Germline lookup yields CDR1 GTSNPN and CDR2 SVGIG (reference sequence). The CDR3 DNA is TGTGCCTGGATCACTAGCGGGGAGACCCAGTACTTC. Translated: CAWITSGETQYF. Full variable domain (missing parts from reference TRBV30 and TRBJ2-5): SQTIHQWPATLVQPVGSPLSLECTVEGTSNPNLYWYRQAAGRGLQLLFYSVGIGQISSEVPQNLSASRPQDRQFILSSKKLLLSDSGFYLCAWITSGETQYFGPGTRLLVL.

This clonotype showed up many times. The CDR3 DNA sequence: TGTGCCAGTAGTCCTCCGATACAGGGAAGCTCTGGAAACACCATATATTTT. Translated, it gives CASSPPIQGSSGNTIYF. J is TRBJ1-3 and V is TRBV19; possible D gene TRBD1, 6 bases. CDR1 is LNHDA and CDR2 is SQIVND in the germline V gene (reference sequence). Trimming pared 5 bases from V and 0 bases from J, leaving 17 bases between. The CDR3 spans 17 residues.

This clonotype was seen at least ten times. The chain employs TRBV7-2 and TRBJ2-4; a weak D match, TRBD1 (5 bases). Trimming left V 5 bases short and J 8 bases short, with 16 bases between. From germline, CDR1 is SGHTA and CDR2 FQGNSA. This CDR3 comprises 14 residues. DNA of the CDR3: TGTGCCAGCAGCCGCCAATATCTCAGGGACATTCAGTACTTC. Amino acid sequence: CASSRQYLRDIQYF.

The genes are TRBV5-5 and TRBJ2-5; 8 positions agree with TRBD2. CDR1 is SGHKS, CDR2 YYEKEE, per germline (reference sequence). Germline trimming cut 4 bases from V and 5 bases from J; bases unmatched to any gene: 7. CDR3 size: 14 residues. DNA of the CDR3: TGTGCCAGCAGCGGGGCGGGGGGTATCGAGACCCAGTACTTC. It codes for CASSGAGGIETQYF.

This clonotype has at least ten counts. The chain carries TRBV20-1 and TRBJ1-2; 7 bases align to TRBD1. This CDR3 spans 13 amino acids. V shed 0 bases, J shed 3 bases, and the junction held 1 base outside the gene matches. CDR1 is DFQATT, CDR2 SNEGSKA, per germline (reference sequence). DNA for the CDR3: TGCAGTGCTAGAGAAGGGGGCGACTATGGCTACACCTTC. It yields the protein CSAREGGDYGYTF.

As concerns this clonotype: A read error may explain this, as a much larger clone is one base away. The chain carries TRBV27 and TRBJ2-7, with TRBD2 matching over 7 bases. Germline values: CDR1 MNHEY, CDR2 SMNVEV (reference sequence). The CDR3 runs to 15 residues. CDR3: CAISGEAGLANEQYF. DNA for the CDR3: TGTGCCATCAGTGGGGAAGCGGGACTGGCGAACGAGCAGTACTTC.

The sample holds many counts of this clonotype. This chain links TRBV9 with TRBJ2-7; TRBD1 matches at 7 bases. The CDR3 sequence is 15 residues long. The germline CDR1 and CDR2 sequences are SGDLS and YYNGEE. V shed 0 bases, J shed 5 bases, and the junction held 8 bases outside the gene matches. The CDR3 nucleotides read TGTGCCAGCAGCGTAGATGGCAGGGGGTACGACGAGCAGTACTTC. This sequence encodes CASSVDGRGYDEQYF.

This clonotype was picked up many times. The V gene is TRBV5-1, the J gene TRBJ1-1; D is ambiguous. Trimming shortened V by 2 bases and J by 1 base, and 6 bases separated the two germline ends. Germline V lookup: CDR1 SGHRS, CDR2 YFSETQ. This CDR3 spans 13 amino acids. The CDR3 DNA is TGCGCCAGCAGCTTCTTAGCGAACACTGAAGCTTTCTTT. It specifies CASSFLANTEAFF.

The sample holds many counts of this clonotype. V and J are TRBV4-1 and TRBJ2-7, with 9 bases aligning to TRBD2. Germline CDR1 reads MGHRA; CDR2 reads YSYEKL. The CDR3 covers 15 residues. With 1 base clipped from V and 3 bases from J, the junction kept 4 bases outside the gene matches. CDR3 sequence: CASSQGGTSSYEQYF. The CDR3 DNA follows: TGCGCCAGCAGCCAAGGGGGGACTAGCAGCTACGAGCAGTACTTC.

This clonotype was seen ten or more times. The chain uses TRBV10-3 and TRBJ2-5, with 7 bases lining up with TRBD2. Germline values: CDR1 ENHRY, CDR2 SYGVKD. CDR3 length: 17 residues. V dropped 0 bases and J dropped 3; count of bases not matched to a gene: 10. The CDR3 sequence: CAISESRGAGEKETQYF. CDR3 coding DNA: TGTGCCATCAGTGAGTCGAGGGGCGCGGGAGAAAAAGAGACCCAGTACTTC.

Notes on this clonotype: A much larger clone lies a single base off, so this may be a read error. The CDR3 protein is CATSVDRENTEAFF. CDR3 sequence (DNA): TGTGCCACTAGTGTGGACAGAGAAAACACTGAAGCTTTCTTT. The genes are TRBV19 and TRBJ1-1, with a weak D call TRBD1 (6 bases). Looked up from germline, CDR1 is LNHDA and CDR2 is SQIVND (reference sequence). The CDR3 extends over 14 amino acids.

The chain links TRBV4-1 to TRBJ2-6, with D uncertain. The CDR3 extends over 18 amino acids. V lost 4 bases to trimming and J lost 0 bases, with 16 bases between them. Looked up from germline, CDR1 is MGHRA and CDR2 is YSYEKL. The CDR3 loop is CASSLIRATGSGANVLTF. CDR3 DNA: TGCGCCAGCAGCCTGATTAGGGCGACTGGCTCTGGGGCCAACGTCCTGACTTTC.